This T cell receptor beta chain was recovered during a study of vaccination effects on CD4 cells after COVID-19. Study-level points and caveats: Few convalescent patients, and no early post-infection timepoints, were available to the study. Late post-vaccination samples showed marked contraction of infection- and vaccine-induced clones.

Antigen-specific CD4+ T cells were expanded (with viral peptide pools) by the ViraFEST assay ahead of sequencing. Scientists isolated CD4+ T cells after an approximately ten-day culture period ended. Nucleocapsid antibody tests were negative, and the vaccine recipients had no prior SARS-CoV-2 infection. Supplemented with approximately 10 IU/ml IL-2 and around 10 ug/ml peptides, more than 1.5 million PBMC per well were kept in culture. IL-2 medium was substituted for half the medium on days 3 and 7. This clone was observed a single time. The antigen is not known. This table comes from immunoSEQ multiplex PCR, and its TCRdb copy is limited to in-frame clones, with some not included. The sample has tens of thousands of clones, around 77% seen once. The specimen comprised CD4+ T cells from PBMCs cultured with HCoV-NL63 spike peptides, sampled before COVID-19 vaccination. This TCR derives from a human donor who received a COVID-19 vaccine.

The CDR3 reads CASISNRDRVNTIYF. In DNA, the CDR3 is TGTGCCAGCATCTCTAACCGGGACAGGGTGAACACCATATATTTT. The chain joins TRBV6-5 to TRBJ1-3; 9 positions match TRBD1. J was trimmed by 7 bases and V by 7 bases; bases with no gene match: 11. The germline CDR1 and CDR2 sequences are MNHEY and SVGAGI. The CDR3 length is 15 residues.